This T cell receptor (beta chain) was sequenced during a study of cytomegalovirus exposure and HLA in healthy donors. Study conclusions and caveats: A later look showed TCR association rates differing by HLA locus, highest for DRB1 and lowest for HLA-C. Presence/absence analyses supposed approximately even sequencing depth among donors.

PCR was performed using 60 Vbeta and 13 Jbeta primers. Original data processing: About 11 million of the roughly 77 million unique TCR beta chains counted in a later analysis were shared. Sequencing was performed with immunoSEQ multiplex PCR; in TCRdb, only in-frame clones are kept and a portion is missing. That table is the source of V, J and clone size, and D and trimming were worked out from the DNA. The data contain 100,000 to 150,000 clones, approximately 80% of them singletons. This CDR3 comprises 16 residues. V shed 4 bases and J shed 3 bases, with 17 bases lying between them. The germline CDR1 and CDR2 sequences are SGHDT and YYEEEE. About this clone itself: Its antigen is still unknown.

The clonotype was recovered from a man aged 45-60 years in good health and CMV-seronegative. The sample comprised PBMCs. This rearrangement joins TRBV5-6 to TRBJ1-5; a weak D match, TRBD1 (5 bases). CDR3 region: CASSNTDDSHNQPQHF. The CDR3 bases are TGTGCCAGCAGCAATACCGACGACAGTCACAATCAGCCCCAGCATTTT.